The sequence of this T cell receptor beta chain was determined in a study of response to subunit inactivated influenza vaccine. Study-wide findings and caveats: New T cells are recruited in small numbers by each seasonal influenza vaccination, according to the authors' suggestion.

A few counts support this clonotype. Its target is not known. The V segment lost 3 bases and the J segment 11 bases; nucleotides outside the gene matches: 7. CDR3 length equals 13 residues. TCRdb analysed the RT-PCR reads with MiXCR anew, one entry per CDR3 protein. This repertoire shows about 520,000 distinct CDR3 sequences, about a tenth found once; its top ten account for about 12%. The clonotype comes from a man in his fifties or sixties who received an inactivated influenza vaccine. The sample here was PBMCs from blood, taken roughly 47 days after vaccination. V is TRBV12-3 or TRBV12-4 and J is TRBJ2-7, with TRBD1 matching over 10 bases. The CDR3 DNA reads as TGTGCCAGCAGTTTGGGGACAGGGGTGATGGAGTACTTC. It encodes CASSLGTGVMEYF.